One and the same sample provided the 13 T cell receptor beta chains below, sequenced in a study of blood T cell repertoires in COVID-19. TCRdb's table, derived via immunoSEQ multiplex PCR, lists solely in-frame clones and lacks some. Among about 39,000 clones listed, 75% to 85% were seen once. Material for sequencing was peripheral blood. These receptors all come from a man between 65 and 85 years old with acute or convalescent COVID-19.

The chain uses TRBV2 and TRBJ2-3, with 9 positions matching TRBD1. The CDR3 is 15 amino acids. V lost 3 bases and J lost 2; bases outside the gene matches: 3. CDR1 is SNHLY and CDR2 is FYNNEI in the germline V gene. CDR3 DNA sequence: TGTGCCAGCAGTGAGGGGACAGGGACCACAGATACGCAGTATTTT. Its protein is CASSEGTGTTDTQYF.

The J gene is TRBJ2-7, the V gene TRBV6-2 or TRBV6-3; 8 nucleotides line up with TRBD2. The germline gives CDR1 MNHEY, CDR2 SVGEGT. This CDR3 contains 14 residues. After removal of 4 bases from V and 3 bases from J, the junction contained 5 bases not matched to a gene. CDR3: CASSSAGEGYEQYF. The CDR3 coding sequence is TGTGCCAGCAGTTCAGCGGGAGAGGGCTACGAGCAGTACTTC.

V and J are TRBV7-2 and TRBJ1-6; 8 bases match TRBD1. Germline CDR1 is SGHTA and CDR2 is FQGNSA. This CDR3 contains 15 residues. Germline trimming cut 5 bases from V and 7 bases from J; bases unmatched to any gene: 7. The CDR3 region is CASSPGQGRNSPLHF. The CDR3 nucleotides read TGTGCCAGCAGCCCCGGACAGGGTAGAAATTCACCCCTCCACTTT.

The chain couples TRBV4-3 to TRBJ2-3; no firm D call. The CDR3 loop spans 16 amino acids. The germline V gene encodes CDR1 LGHNA and CDR2 YSLEER. V lost 0 bases and J 3 bases, leaving 13 bases between the germline ends. The CDR3 DNA reads TGCGCCAGCAGCCAAGACCCCCCTCCCCCTACAGATACGCAGTATTTT. This sequence encodes CASSQDPPPPTDTQYF.

This clone was seen a single time. V gene TRBV7-9 combines with J gene TRBJ1-2; D remains unclear. In germline, CDR1 is SEHNR, CDR2 FQNEAQ (reference sequence). CDR3 length: 12 residues. V was pared by 1 base and J by 11 bases, with 11 bases between. The CDR3 nucleotides are TGTGCCAGCAGCTTAGAATCTAGGCTTTACACCTTC. Translation: CASSLESRLYTF.

There are a few counts of this clone. The genes are TRBV5-1 and TRBJ2-1, with 9 bases aligning to TRBD2. The CDR3 covers 17 residues. Trimming took 4 bases from V and 6 from J; bases not matched to a gene: 14. CDR1 and CDR2 from the germline V gene are SGHRS and YFSETQ. For the CDR3, the DNA is TGCGCCAGCAGCATTGGTGGGATGGCGGGAGGGTTCAATGAGCAGTTCTTC. As protein: CASSIGGMAGGFNEQFF.

The gene calls are TRBV7-2 and TRBJ1-6; D possibly corresponds to TRBD1 (5 bases). The CDR3 contains 16 residues. CDR1 SGHTA and CDR2 FQGNSA come from the germline V gene. V lost 5 bases, J lost 5 bases, and 16 bases lay in between. For the CDR3, the DNA is TGTGCCAGCAGCCGTTTTAGGGGCCAAGATAATTCACCCCTCCACTTT. Encoded protein: CASSRFRGQDNSPLHF. Supplemented by reference TRBV7-2 and TRBJ1-6, the full variable domain reads GAGVSQSPSNKVTEKGKDVELRCDPISGHTALYWYRQSLGQGLEFLIYFQGNSAPDKSGLPSDRFSAERTGGSVSTLTIQRTQQEDSAVYLCASSRFRGQDNSPLHFGNGTRLTVT.

J is TRBJ2-7 and V is TRBV6-5, with D unclear. Germline values: CDR1 MNHEY, CDR2 SVGAGI. The CDR3 is made up of 15 amino acids. V lost 0 bases and J lost 2, with 11 bases in between. As DNA, the CDR3 is TGTGCCAGCAGTTACTCGACGCGGTTCCCCTACGAGCAGTACTTC. Protein sequence: CASSYSTRFPYEQYF.

This clone came up once. The CDR3 DNA sequence: TGTGCCAGCTCACCAGAGTATGAAGCTTTCTTT. Its protein is CASSPEYEAFF. The rearrangement joins TRBV18 to TRBJ1-1; D is unresolved. The CDR3 extends over 11 amino acids. CDR1 KGHSH and CDR2 LQKENI come from the germline V gene. The V gene lost 2 bases and the J gene lost 7 bases, with 5 bases spanning the gap.

This clone was seen more than once but under ten times. The chain links TRBV2 to TRBJ1-6, with D possibly TRBD1 on 5 matching bases. Germline CDR1 and CDR2: SNHLY and FYNNEI. V shed 8 bases and J shed 7 bases, with 12 bases lying between them. CDR3 length: 13 residues. Written as DNA, the CDR3 is TGTGCCAGCGGGCGGGGGGAGAATTCACCCCTCCACTTT. Translating it yields CASGRGENSPLHF. Together with reference TRBV2 and TRBJ1-6, the CDR3 gives the full variable domain: EPEVTQTPSHQVTQMGQEVILRCVPISNHLYFYWYRQILGQKVEFLVSFYNNEISEKSEIFDDQFSVERPDGSNFTLKIRSTKLEDSAMYFCASGRGENSPLHFGNGTRLTVT.

This rearrangement joins TRBV6-2 or TRBV6-3 to TRBJ1-2; no clear D gene. Germline V gene sequence: CDR1 MNHEY, CDR2 SVGEGT. CDR3 length: 13 amino acids. The ends were cut back, 2 bases at V and 7 bases at J, with 11 bases in the middle. The CDR3 region is CASSYEEPTGYTF. Here the CDR3 DNA reads TGTGCCAGCAGTTACGAGGAGCCCACTGGCTACACCTTC.

The chain links TRBV7-8 to TRBJ2-5; TRBD2 agrees at 10 bases. With V trimmed by 4 bases and J by 7 bases, 15 bases remained unmatched. Germline assignment: CDR1 SGHVS and CDR2 FQNEAQ. The CDR3 has 17 amino acids. The chain's CDR3 is CASSSKPGTSAEVTQYF. CDR3 bases: TGTGCCAGCAGCTCTAAACCGGGGACTAGCGCCGAGGTGACCCAGTACTTC.

The chain recombines TRBV4-3 with TRBJ1-1, with a tentative D call TRBD1 (6 bases). This CDR3 contains 16 residues. The ends were cut back, 0 bases at V and 6 bases at J, with 17 bases in the middle. Germline V gene lookup returns CDR1 LGHNA and CDR2 YSLEER. The CDR3 reads CASSQDPDSPRAEAFF. Written as DNA, the CDR3 is TGCGCCAGCAGCCAAGACCCGGACAGCCCAAGGGCTGAAGCTTTCTTT.